A selection of T cell receptor beta chains follows, all from one sample in a study of response to subunit inactivated influenza vaccine. A single record per CDR3 protein comes from TCRdb applying MiXCR to the RT-PCR reads. The sample lists 710,000 or so distinct CDR3 sequences, around 14% occurring once. Sequenced material: PBMCs from blood, taken 11 to 12 days after vaccination. The receptor source for this set is a man in his fifties who received an inactivated influenza vaccine. Each CDR3 is given with its conserved first and last residue. The D gene is left open where the match is weak. Not every row has a clone size; where given, it reads once, few, many or a size class.

d_call: -; v_call: TRBV4-3; j_call: TRBJ2-7; clone_size: -; cdr3_nt: TGCGCCAGCAGCCAAGATCCACCCTTTGGACGATGGTACGAGCAGTACTTC; cdr3_aa: CASSQDPPFGRWYEQYF
d_call: -; v_call: TRBV14; j_call: TRBJ2-3; clone_size: few; cdr3_nt: TGTGCCAGCAGCCGATTGAACCTTGGTGTGAATACGCAGTATTTT; cdr3_aa: CASSRLNLGVNTQYF
d_call: TRBD2; v_call: TRBV29-1; j_call: TRBJ2-3; clone_size: -; cdr3_nt: TGCAGCGTTGACACTAGCGGGGGGAACACAGATACGCAGTATTTT; cdr3_aa: CSVDTSGGNTDTQYF
d_call: -; v_call: TRBV14; j_call: TRBJ1-6; clone_size: -; cdr3_nt: TGTGCCAGCAGCCAAGATTGGAGTTCACCCCTCCACTTT; cdr3_aa: CASSQDWSSPLHF
d_call: TRBD2; v_call: TRBV9; j_call: TRBJ2-1; clone_size: few; cdr3_nt: TGTGCCAGCACACCACTAGCGGAATACAATGAGCAGTTCTTC; cdr3_aa: CASTPLAEYNEQFF
d_call: -; v_call: TRBV12-3/TRBV12-4; j_call: TRBJ2-2; clone_size: many; cdr3_nt: TGTGCCAACCTCCGGGGGACAGTGAACACCGGGGAGCTGTTTTTT; cdr3_aa: CANLRGTVNTGELFF
d_call: -; v_call: TRBV20-1; j_call: TRBJ2-6; clone_size: -; cdr3_nt: TGCAGTGCTAGAGGGATCTCTGGGGCCAACGTCCTGACTTTC; cdr3_aa: CSARGISGANVLTF
d_call: TRBD2; v_call: TRBV4-2; j_call: TRBJ2-5; clone_size: -; cdr3_nt: TGTGCCAGCAGCCAAGACCCTAGCGGGAAAGAGACCCAGTACTTC; cdr3_aa: CASSQDPSGKETQYF
d_call: TRBD2; v_call: TRBV6-1; j_call: TRBJ2-1; clone_size: few; cdr3_nt: TGTGCCAGCATTCGAACTAGCGGGAGTTGGGATGAGCAGTTCTTC; cdr3_aa: CASIRTSGSWDEQFF
d_call: TRBD1; v_call: TRBV4-3; j_call: TRBJ2-5; clone_size: -; cdr3_nt: TGCGCCAGCAGCCACCTCGGGACAGAAGAGACCCAGTACTTC; cdr3_aa: CASSHLGTEETQYF
d_call: TRBD2; v_call: TRBV7-2; j_call: TRBJ2-1; clone_size: -; cdr3_nt: TGTGCCAGCAGCTTAGTGGGCGGGAGGTCAACCTACAATGAGCAGTTCTTC; cdr3_aa: CASSLVGGRSTYNEQFF
d_call: TRBD1; v_call: TRBV6-2/TRBV6-3; j_call: TRBJ2-7; clone_size: few; cdr3_nt: TGTGCCAGCAGTTACGCGCAGGGGGCCCACGAGCAGTACTTC; cdr3_aa: CASSYAQGAHEQYF
d_call: -; v_call: TRBV10-3; j_call: TRBJ2-5; clone_size: -; cdr3_nt: TGTGCCATCAGTGAGTCGAAGGGGGTTGCCCAAGAGACCCAGTACTTC; cdr3_aa: CAISESKGVAQETQYF
d_call: -; v_call: TRBV6-2/TRBV6-3; j_call: TRBJ1-5; clone_size: -; cdr3_nt: TGTGCCAGCAGGTTGCGGCAATTTGGGCCCCAGCATTTT; cdr3_aa: CASRLRQFGPQHF
d_call: -; v_call: TRBV29-1; j_call: TRBJ2-7; clone_size: few; cdr3_nt: TGCAGCGCCGAAATTATCCACCCCGGAGCTTTCTACGAGCAGTACTTC; cdr3_aa: CSAEIIHPGAFYEQYF
d_call: -; v_call: TRBV7-2; j_call: TRBJ2-1; clone_size: -; cdr3_nt: TGTGCCAGCGCCCCGGGTTGGGGGGGCTTCAATGAGCAGTTCTTC; cdr3_aa: CASAPGWGGFNEQFF
d_call: -; v_call: TRBV7-2; j_call: TRBJ2-3; clone_size: -; cdr3_nt: TGTGCCAGCAGCTTAGGGGAGTCGGGGGATACGCAGTATTTT; cdr3_aa: CASSLGESGDTQYF
d_call: -; v_call: TRBV18; j_call: TRBJ2-1; clone_size: -; cdr3_nt: TGTGCCAGCTCCCTCCTGAGTGAGCACAATGAGCAGTTCTTC; cdr3_aa: CASSLLSEHNEQFF
d_call: -; v_call: TRBV5-1; j_call: TRBJ1-6; clone_size: -; cdr3_nt: TGCGCCAGCAGCTCGGGGACAATCCAAAATTCACCCCTCCACTTT; cdr3_aa: CASSSGTIQNSPLHF
d_call: TRBD2; v_call: TRBV5-1; j_call: TRBJ2-7; clone_size: -; cdr3_nt: TGCGCCAGCAGCTTGACGGCTAGCGGACATAGGGAGCAGTACTTC; cdr3_aa: CASSLTASGHREQYF
d_call: TRBD1; v_call: TRBV2; j_call: TRBJ2-7; clone_size: -; cdr3_nt: TGTGCCAGCAATGGGGGGACCGGGACAGGGCCCTACGAGCAGTACTTC; cdr3_aa: CASNGGTGTGPYEQYF
d_call: -; v_call: TRBV3-1; j_call: TRBJ2-2; clone_size: few; cdr3_nt: TGTGCCAGCAGCACCGGACAACTGACCGTGGGGGAGCTGTTTTTT; cdr3_aa: CASSTGQLTVGELFF
d_call: -; v_call: TRBV4-2; j_call: TRBJ1-4; clone_size: -; cdr3_nt: TGTGCCAGCAGCCAAGGGCCCGCAACTAATGAAAAACTGTTTTTT; cdr3_aa: CASSQGPATNEKLFF
d_call: TRBD2; v_call: TRBV30; j_call: TRBJ2-7; clone_size: -; cdr3_nt: TGTGCCTGGAGTGTACTAGCGGGAGCCTACGAGCAGTACTTC; cdr3_aa: CAWSVLAGAYEQYF
d_call: TRBD1; v_call: TRBV5-1; j_call: TRBJ2-7; clone_size: -; cdr3_nt: TGCGTCAGCAGCCCGGACAGGGTAGGGTACGAGCAGTACTTC; cdr3_aa: CVSSPDRVGYEQYF